This entry features one TCR beta chain sequence. What it binds is not known. The sample has other DNA sequences that encode this CDR3 too. This sample was taken from a study of shared clonotypes between healthy human individuals. The study's findings and limits: All-four-donor shared clonotypes had higher generation probabilities than non-shared clonotypes did.

A CD45RA+ naive subset and a CD45RA-negative memory subset were split from CD4+ cells. Genomic DNA belonging to each subset was distributed in equal measure over several immunoSEQ plates. The authors loaded 200 ng DNA, 30,000 to 35,000 T cell genomes, into sorted-subset replicate PCRs. Using immunoSEQ multiplex PCR, the repertoire was profiled, and TCRdb retains in-frame clones only, with some absent. The table lists 2 million to 2.5 million clones, more than 80% of them singletons, with 0.35% to 0.5% in the top ten. Per the germline V gene, CDR1 is SNHLY and CDR2 is FYNNEI. The germline V and J ends were trimmed by 6 bases and 2 bases, with 4 bases remaining between them. This CDR3 is 11 amino acids long.

The TCR comes from a man aged 18 to 30 in good health. Some clones in this sample may be carry-over from other donors' samples. Sequencing was performed on naive CD4+ T cells from PBMCs. As for subset: CD45RA+ positively selected. The V gene is TRBV2, the J gene TRBJ2-5; D is ambiguous. CDR3 protein: CASSQQETQYF. The CDR3 nucleotides are TGTGCCAGCAGCCAGCAAGAGACCCAGTACTTC.